This T cell receptor beta chain was captured in a study of response to subunit inactivated influenza vaccine. This clonotype was seen more than once but under ten times. Its antigen remains unidentified. Findings of the study overall: Few new T cells, the authors suggested, are recruited by each seasonal influenza vaccination.

V lost 4 bases to trimming and J lost 3 bases, with 9 bases between them. The V gene's germline CDR1 is KGHDR and CDR2 SFDVKD. The CDR3 runs 14 residues. TCRdb re-called the RT-PCR reads through MiXCR, storing one row per CDR3 protein. The profile shows about 310,000 distinct CDR3 sequences, roughly 22% of them singletons. The sample consisted of PBMCs from blood, taken less than 22 months after vaccination. This chain connects TRBV24-1 to TRBJ2-1, with a tentative D call TRBD2 (6 bases). The receptor was derived from a man aged 50 to 75 who received an inactivated influenza vaccine. DNA for the CDR3: TGTGCCACCAGTGACACGGACTACTACAATGAGCAGTTCTTC. Translating it yields CATSDTDYYNEQFF.